Each of the 8 T cell receptor beta chains below was sequenced from the same sample in a study of T-cell reconstitution after alpha-beta-depleted transplantation in children. The TCRbeta library incorporated unique molecular identifiers. One entry per CDR3 protein results from TCRdb running MiXCR on the PCR reads. The sample shows approximately 500,000 distinct CDR3 sequences, over 9.5% of them seen only once. The sequencing used PBMCs, collected before TCRalphabeta/CD19-depleted stem cell transplant. These receptors came from a child younger than 10 with inherited bone marrow failure, due to receive a stem cell transplant.

V gene TRBV11-1 combines with J gene TRBJ1-2, with 9 positions matching TRBD1. CDR1 is SGHAT, CDR2 FQDESV, per germline (reference sequence). J was trimmed by 4 bases and V by 4 bases; bases with no gene match: 7. The CDR3 contains 15 residues. For the CDR3, the DNA is TGTGCCAGCAGCTCCTGGGACAGGGTTGGCTATGGCTACACCTTC. It specifies CASSSWDRVGYGYTF. The complete variable domain, with remaining parts taken from reference TRBV11-1 and TRBJ1-2, reads EAEVAQSPRYKITEKSQAVAFWCDPISGHATLYWYRQILGQGPELLVQFQDESVVDDSQLPKDRFSAERLKGVDSTLKIQPAELGDSAMYLCASSSWDRVGYGYTFGSGTRLTVV.

Details on this clonotype: A read error may explain this, as a much larger clone is one base away. The J gene is TRBJ2-7, the V gene TRBV9; 11 positions match TRBD2. The germline CDR1 and CDR2 sequences are SGDLS and YYNGEE. This CDR3 region has 15 residues. The CDR3 region has the DNA TGTGCCAGCAGCGCGGGGACTAGCGGAACCTACGACCAGTACTTC. It codes for CASSAGTSGTYDQYF. The entire variable domain, with the rest obtained from reference TRBV9 and TRBJ2-7, is as follows: DSGVTQTPKHLITATGQRVTLRCSPRSGDLSVYWYQQSLDQGLQFLIQYYNGEERAKGNILERFSAQQFPDLHSELNLSSLELGDSALYFCASSAGTSGTYDQYFGPGTRLTVT.

This clonotype was counted ten times or more. The V and J genes are TRBV29-1 and TRBJ1-2, with 10 positions matching TRBD1. CDR1 and CDR2 from the germline V gene are SQVTM and ANQGSEA. J lost 4 bases, V lost 4 bases, and 9 bases had no gene match. This CDR3 has 15 residues. The CDR3: CSVADRGLFPYGYTF. CDR3 coding DNA: TGCAGCGTTGCCGACAGGGGGCTTTTCCCCTATGGCTACACCTTC.

This clonotype was detected many times. The genes are TRBV7-6 and TRBJ2-1; D not certain. This CDR3 is 16 amino acids long. Trimming left V 5 bases short and J 6 bases short, with 20 bases between. Germline CDR1 and CDR2: SGHVS and FNYEAQ. This CDR3 reads CASSLDGPGNPNEQFF. CDR3 nucleotide sequence: TGTGCCAGCAGCCTGGATGGCCCGGGCAATCCCAATGAGCAGTTCTTC. The full variable domain, rest sourced from reference TRBV7-6 and TRBJ2-1, is GAGVSQSPRYKVTKRGQDVALRCDPISGHVSLYWYRQALGQGPEFLTYFNYEAQQDKSGLPNDRFSAERPEGSISTLTIQRTEQRDSAMYRCASSLDGPGNPNEQFFGPGTRLTVL.

This chain links TRBV20-1 with TRBJ2-7, with D maybe TRBD1 (6 bases). The CDR3 extends over 13 amino acids. The germline V and J ends were trimmed by 3 bases and 7 bases, with 16 bases remaining between them. Germline V gene data show CDR1 as DFQATT and CDR2 as SNEGSKA (reference sequence). This CDR3 is CSASVQGLGEQYF. The CDR3 coding sequence is TGCAGTGCTAGTGTACAGGGCCTGGGGGAGCAGTACTTC.

This clonotype was recorded at least ten times. This chain joins TRBV29-1 and TRBJ2-1, with 12 bases lining up with TRBD2. The CDR3 is made up of 13 amino acids. Germline V gene sequence: CDR1 SQVTM, CDR2 ANQGSEA. The J segment lost 7 bases and the V segment lost 7 bases, leaving 5 bases of the junction unmatched. For the CDR3, the DNA is TGCAGCGGTAGACTAGCGGGAGTAAATGAGCAGTTCTTC. It specifies CSGRLAGVNEQFF.

This clonotype was observed many times. The chain couples TRBV5-5 to TRBJ2-1, with 7 bases fitting TRBD2. CDR3 length: 15 amino acids. The V gene's germline CDR1 is SGHKS and CDR2 YYEKEE (reference sequence). After removal of 1 base from V and 0 bases from J, the junction contained 1 base not matched to a gene. CDR3 protein: CASSLTSDSYNEQFF. CDR3 DNA sequence: TGTGCCAGCAGCTTGACTAGCGACTCCTACAATGAGCAGTTCTTC.

This clonotype was seen ten or more times. J is TRBJ2-5 and V is TRBV28; no definite D call. The V end was cut by 7 bases, the J end by 4 bases, with 13 bases between. Germline CDR1 reads MDHEN; CDR2 reads SYDVKM. The CDR3 extends over 13 amino acids. The DNA for the CDR3 is TGTGCCAGCAAACTTGGTGTCGGAGAGACCCAGTACTTC. It codes for CASKLGVGETQYF.